The next 7 T cell receptor beta chains were all read from a single sample in a study of Ad26.COV2.S vaccination and SARS-CoV-2 variants. Produced via immunoSEQ multiplex PCR; TCRdb's table is partial and in-frame only. This sample has hundreds of thousands of clones, with 89% found just once. Described treatment: over 15 received Ad26.COV2.S at low or high dose, single or two shots; several received placebo; per-sample allocation not given. Day 63 following the first vaccine or placebo injection was when the samples were taken. The starting material was peripheral blood, obtained in a trial of Ad26.COV2.S vaccine versus placebo. The receptors derive from a person between 18 and 59 years old who received the Ad26.COV2.S COVID-19 vaccine or a placebo.

The V and J genes are TRBV4-1 and TRBJ1-6, with D tentatively TRBD1 (6 bases). The CDR3 is made up of 12 amino acids. Trimming shortened V by 6 bases and J by 7 bases, and 7 bases separated the two germline ends. Per germline, CDR1 MGHRA and CDR2 YSYEKL. CDR3 nucleotide sequence: TGCGCCAGCAGGGACAGAAATTCACCCCTCCACTTT. It encodes CASRDRNSPLHF.

J is TRBJ2-5 and V is TRBV19, with D perhaps given as TRBD1 or TRBD2 (5 bases each). V gave up 3 bases and J gave up 7 bases, with 15 bases separating them. There are 14 residues in the CDR3. Germline CDR1 reads LNHDA; CDR2 reads SQIVND (reference sequence). The CDR3, as DNA: TGTGCCAGTAGTATGGGACCATCAAGTGGGACCCAGTACTTC. Its protein is CASSMGPSSGTQYF.

In this sample, this clone turned up once. The chain has TRBV15 and TRBJ2-2; D may be TRBD1 or TRBD2 (6 bases each). The CDR3 covers 16 residues. Per the germline V gene, CDR1 is LNHNV and CDR2 is YYDKDF (reference sequence). V shed 0 bases and J shed 7 bases, with 15 bases lying between them. The CDR3 DNA sequence: TGTGCCACCAGCAGAGATTATTGGGGGGCTGTCGGGGAGCTGTTTTTT. Translated: CATSRDYWGAVGELFF.

V and J are TRBV27 and TRBJ2-1; D ambiguous. The CDR3 sequence is 12 residues long. V was clipped by 3 bases and J by 9 bases, with 9 bases between them. Germline CDR1 reads MNHEY; CDR2 reads SMNVEV (reference sequence). The CDR3 DNA reads TGTGCCAGCAGTTTCGCCCGGCGTGAGCAGTTCTTC. Translating gives CASSFARREQFF.

The chain is built from TRBV2 and TRBJ2-5; D gene ambiguous. This CDR3 region has 14 residues. Germline loops: CDR1 SNHLY, CDR2 FYNNEI. The germline V and J ends were trimmed by 1 base and 2 bases, with 8 bases remaining between them. Written as DNA, the CDR3 is TGTGCCAGCAGTGAAGTATCGACACAAGAGACCCAGTACTTC. Protein sequence: CASSEVSTQETQYF.

The chain combines TRBV7-6 with TRBJ1-5, with D tentatively TRBD1 (6 bases). CDR3 size: 15 residues. Trimming took 5 bases from V and 4 from J, leaving 15 bases between them. Germline values: CDR1 SGHVS, CDR2 FNYEAQ. The CDR3 spells CASSKDRGRNQPQHF. CDR3 in DNA: TGTGCCAGCAGCAAGGACAGAGGGAGAAATCAGCCCCAGCATTTT.

The chain has TRBV2 and TRBJ1-4, with TRBD1 matching 8 bases. The CDR3 has 13 amino acids. The V and J ends lost 7 bases and 8 bases, in that order; junction bases with no gene match: 6. Germline CDR1 is SNHLY and CDR2 is FYNNEI. CDR3 DNA sequence: TGTGCCAGCAAGAGACAGGGGAAGGAAAAACTGTTTTTT. Its protein product is CASKRQGKEKLFF.